This T cell receptor (beta chain) is from a study of response to subunit inactivated influenza vaccine. TCRdb processed the RT-PCR reads anew with MiXCR; each CDR3 protein has one entry. Of 650,000 to 700,000 distinct CDR3 sequences in the sample, 15% to 19% were seen once. Concerning this clonotype: No antigen is known for it.

Overall study findings and caveats: Authors suggested seasonal influenza vaccinations each recruit few new T cells.

The V gene end was trimmed by 1 base and the J gene end by 1 base; junction bases not matched to a gene: 4. This CDR3 has 15 residues. Per germline, CDR1 LGHNA and CDR2 YNFKEQ. The sample here was PBMCs from blood, taken 11 to 12 days after vaccination. This clonotype was obtained from a man in his fifties who received an inactivated influenza vaccine. This chain joins TRBV4-2 and TRBJ2-7, with 7 bases fitting TRBD1. The CDR3 DNA reads as TGTGCCAGCAGCCAAGCGGGACAGACGTCCTACGAGCAGTACTTC. Translation gives CASSQAGQTSYEQYF.